A single TCR beta chain is shown here with its context. Antigen unknown. This sample stems from a study of CD8 T cells in ankylosing spondylitis. Study-wide results and caveats: Among TCR beta sequences, a motif of roughly 8 highly homologous variants appeared characteristic of ankylosing spondylitis blood. As for the disease-linked clones, they showed a CD8+ phenotype and occurred at relatively low frequencies in peripheral blood. Significant enrichment of disease-linked clones was reported in matched ankylosing spondylitis synovial fluid.

V was pared by 2 bases and J by 8 bases, with 4 bases between. CDR1 is LGHDT and CDR2 is YNNKEL in the germline V gene (reference sequence). This CDR3 region has 11 residues. TCRdb redid the calling of the 5' RACE reads with MiXCR, one entry per CDR3 protein. The table includes roughly 130,000 distinct CDR3 sequences, approximately 15% detected once. The sequence was obtained from a female donor with ankylosing spondylitis or in good health (not recorded which). Sequencing was performed on blood, either unsorted or a sorted T cell fraction (not recorded which). This sequence joins TRBV3-1 and TRBJ2-1; no clear D gene. In DNA form, the CDR3 reads TGTGCCAGCAGCCAAAGGGATGAGCAGTTCTTC. It yields the protein CASSQRDEQFF.